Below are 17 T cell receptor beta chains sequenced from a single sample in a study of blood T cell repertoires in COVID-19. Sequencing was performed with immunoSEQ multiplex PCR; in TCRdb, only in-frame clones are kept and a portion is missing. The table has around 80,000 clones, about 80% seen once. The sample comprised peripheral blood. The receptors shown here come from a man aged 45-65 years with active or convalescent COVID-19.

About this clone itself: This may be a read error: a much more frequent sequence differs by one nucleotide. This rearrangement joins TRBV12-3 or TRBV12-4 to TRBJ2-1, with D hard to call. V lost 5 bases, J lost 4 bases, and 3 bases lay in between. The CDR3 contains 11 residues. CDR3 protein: CASSLYNEQFF. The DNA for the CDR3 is TGTGCCAGCAGTCTATACAATGAGCAGTTCTTC.

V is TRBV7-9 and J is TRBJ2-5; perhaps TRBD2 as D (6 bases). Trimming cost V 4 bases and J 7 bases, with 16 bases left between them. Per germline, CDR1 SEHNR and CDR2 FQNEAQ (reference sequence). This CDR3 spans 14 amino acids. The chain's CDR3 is CASSSVEGVGTQYF. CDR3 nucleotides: TGTGCCAGCAGCTCCGTGGAGGGCGTGGGGACCCAGTACTTC.

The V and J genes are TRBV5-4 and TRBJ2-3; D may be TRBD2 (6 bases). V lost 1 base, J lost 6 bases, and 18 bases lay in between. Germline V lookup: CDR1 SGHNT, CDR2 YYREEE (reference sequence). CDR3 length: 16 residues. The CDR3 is CASSLPGTLYRDTQYF. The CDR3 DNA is TGTGCCAGCAGCTTGCCTGGGACTCTGTATCGGGATACGCAGTATTTT.

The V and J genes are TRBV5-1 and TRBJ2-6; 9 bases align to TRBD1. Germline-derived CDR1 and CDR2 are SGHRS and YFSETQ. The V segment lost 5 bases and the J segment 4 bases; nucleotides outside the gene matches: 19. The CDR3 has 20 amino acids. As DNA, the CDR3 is TGCGCCAGCAGGGCCCGGACAGGGGCCCCTTTGAGGTCCGGGGCCAACGTCCTGACTTTC. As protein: CASRARTGAPLRSGANVLTF.

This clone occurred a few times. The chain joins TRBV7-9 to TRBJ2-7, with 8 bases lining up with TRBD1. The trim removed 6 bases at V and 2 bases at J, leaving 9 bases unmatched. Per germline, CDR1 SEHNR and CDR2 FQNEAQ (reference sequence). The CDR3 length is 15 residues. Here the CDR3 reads CASRLDRAGTYEQYF. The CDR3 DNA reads TGTGCCAGCAGGTTGGACAGGGCCGGAACCTACGAGCAGTACTTC.

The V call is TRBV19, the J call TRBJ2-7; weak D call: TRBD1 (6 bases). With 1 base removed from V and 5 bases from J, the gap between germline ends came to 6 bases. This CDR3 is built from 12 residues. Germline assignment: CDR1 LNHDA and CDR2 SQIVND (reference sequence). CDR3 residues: CASSIGTDEQYF. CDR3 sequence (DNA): TGTGCCAGTAGTATAGGGACAGACGAGCAGTACTTC.

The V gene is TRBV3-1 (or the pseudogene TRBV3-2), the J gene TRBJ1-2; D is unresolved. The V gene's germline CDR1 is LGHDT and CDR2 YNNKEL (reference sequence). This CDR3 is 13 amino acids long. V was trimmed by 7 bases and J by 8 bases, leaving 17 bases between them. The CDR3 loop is CASTSRRGNGYTF. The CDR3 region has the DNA TGTGCCAGCACCTCACGGCGGGGAAACGGCTACACCTTC.

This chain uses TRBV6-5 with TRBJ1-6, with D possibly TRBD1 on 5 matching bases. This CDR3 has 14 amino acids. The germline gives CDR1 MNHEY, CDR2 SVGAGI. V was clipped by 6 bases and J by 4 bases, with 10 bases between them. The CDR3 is CASRAGQYNSPLHF. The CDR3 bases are TGTGCCAGCAGGGCAGGGCAATATAATTCACCCCTCCACTTT.

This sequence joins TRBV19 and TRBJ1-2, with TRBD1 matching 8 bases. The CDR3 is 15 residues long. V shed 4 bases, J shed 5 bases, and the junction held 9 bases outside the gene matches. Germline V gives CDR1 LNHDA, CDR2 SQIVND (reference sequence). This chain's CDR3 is CASSSTGTGRYGYTF. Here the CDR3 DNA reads TGTGCCAGTAGTAGCACCGGGACAGGCCGATATGGCTACACCTTC.

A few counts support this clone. CDR3 sequence: CASSLVPLRSGGTGELFF. CDR3 in DNA: TGTGCCAGCAGCTTAGTACCCCTACGCAGCGGGGGCACCGGGGAGCTGTTTTTT. J is TRBJ2-2 and V is TRBV7-9, with 8 bases fitting TRBD2. The CDR3 is 18 amino acids. J gave up 4 bases and V 1 base, and 11 bases lay outside the gene matches. From germline, CDR1 is SEHNR and CDR2 FQNEAQ (reference sequence).

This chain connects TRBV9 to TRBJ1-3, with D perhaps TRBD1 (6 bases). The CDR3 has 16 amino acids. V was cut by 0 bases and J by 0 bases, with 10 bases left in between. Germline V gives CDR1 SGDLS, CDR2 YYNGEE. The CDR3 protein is CASSVGQAFSGNTIYF. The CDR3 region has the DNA TGTGCCAGCAGCGTAGGACAGGCTTTCTCTGGAAACACCATATATTTT.

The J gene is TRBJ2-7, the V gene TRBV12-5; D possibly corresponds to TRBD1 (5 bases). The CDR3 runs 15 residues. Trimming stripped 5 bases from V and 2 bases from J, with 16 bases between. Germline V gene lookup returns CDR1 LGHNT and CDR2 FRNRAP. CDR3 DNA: TGTGCTAGTGGTCCCACAGGTTTAGGGGCCTACGAGCAGTACTTC. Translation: CASGPTGLGAYEQYF.

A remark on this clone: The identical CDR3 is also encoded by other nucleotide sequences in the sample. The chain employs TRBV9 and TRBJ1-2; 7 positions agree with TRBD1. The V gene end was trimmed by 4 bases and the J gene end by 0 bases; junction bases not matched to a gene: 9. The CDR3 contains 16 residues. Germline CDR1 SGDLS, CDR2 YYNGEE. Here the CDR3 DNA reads TGTGCCAGCAGCCCCCCGGGACAGAGAGCTAACTATGGCTACACCTTC. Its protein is CASSPPGQRANYGYTF.

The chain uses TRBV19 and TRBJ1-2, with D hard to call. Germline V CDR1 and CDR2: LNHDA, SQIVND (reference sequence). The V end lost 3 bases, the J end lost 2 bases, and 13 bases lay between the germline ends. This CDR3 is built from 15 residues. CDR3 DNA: TGTGCCAGTAGTATCCCTGGACGGAGGAACTATGGCTACACCTTC. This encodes CASSIPGRRNYGYTF.

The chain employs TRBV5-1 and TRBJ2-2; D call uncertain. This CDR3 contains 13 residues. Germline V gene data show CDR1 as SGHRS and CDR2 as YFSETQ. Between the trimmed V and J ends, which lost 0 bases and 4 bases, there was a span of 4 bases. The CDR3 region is CASSLAGTGELFF. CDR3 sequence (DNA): TGCGCCAGCAGCTTGGCCGGCACCGGGGAGCTGTTTTTT.

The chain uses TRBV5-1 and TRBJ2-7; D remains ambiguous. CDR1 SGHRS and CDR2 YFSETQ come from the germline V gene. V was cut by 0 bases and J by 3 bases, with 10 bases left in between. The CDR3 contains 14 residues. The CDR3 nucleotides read TGCGCCAGCAGCTTGGGTTTCCAGGACTACGAGCAGTACTTC. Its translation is CASSLGFQDYEQYF.

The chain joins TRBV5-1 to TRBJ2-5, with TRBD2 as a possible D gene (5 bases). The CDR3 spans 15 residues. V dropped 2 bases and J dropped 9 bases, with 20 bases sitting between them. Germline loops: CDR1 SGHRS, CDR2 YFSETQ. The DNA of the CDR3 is TGCGCCAGCAGCTTCGGCGCGGTTGACGCCGGGGCCCAGTACTTC. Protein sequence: CASSFGAVDAGAQYF.